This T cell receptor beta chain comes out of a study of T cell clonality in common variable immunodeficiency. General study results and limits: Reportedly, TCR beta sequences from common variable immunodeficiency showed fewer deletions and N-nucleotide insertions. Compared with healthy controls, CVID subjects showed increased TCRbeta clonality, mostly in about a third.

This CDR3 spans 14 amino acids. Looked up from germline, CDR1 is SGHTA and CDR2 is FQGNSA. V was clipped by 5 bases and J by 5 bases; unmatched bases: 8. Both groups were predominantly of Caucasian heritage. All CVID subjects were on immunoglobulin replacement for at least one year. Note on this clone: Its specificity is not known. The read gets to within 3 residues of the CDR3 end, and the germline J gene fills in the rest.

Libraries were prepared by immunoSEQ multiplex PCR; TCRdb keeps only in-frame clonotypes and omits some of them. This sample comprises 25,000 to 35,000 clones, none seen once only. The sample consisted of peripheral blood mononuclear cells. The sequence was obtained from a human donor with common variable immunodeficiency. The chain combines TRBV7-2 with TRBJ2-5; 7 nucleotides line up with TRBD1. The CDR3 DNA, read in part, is TGTGCCAGCAGCGCGGCGGGCAGGGGGGAGACC. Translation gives CASSAAGRGET. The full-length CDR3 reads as CASSAAGRGETQYF.